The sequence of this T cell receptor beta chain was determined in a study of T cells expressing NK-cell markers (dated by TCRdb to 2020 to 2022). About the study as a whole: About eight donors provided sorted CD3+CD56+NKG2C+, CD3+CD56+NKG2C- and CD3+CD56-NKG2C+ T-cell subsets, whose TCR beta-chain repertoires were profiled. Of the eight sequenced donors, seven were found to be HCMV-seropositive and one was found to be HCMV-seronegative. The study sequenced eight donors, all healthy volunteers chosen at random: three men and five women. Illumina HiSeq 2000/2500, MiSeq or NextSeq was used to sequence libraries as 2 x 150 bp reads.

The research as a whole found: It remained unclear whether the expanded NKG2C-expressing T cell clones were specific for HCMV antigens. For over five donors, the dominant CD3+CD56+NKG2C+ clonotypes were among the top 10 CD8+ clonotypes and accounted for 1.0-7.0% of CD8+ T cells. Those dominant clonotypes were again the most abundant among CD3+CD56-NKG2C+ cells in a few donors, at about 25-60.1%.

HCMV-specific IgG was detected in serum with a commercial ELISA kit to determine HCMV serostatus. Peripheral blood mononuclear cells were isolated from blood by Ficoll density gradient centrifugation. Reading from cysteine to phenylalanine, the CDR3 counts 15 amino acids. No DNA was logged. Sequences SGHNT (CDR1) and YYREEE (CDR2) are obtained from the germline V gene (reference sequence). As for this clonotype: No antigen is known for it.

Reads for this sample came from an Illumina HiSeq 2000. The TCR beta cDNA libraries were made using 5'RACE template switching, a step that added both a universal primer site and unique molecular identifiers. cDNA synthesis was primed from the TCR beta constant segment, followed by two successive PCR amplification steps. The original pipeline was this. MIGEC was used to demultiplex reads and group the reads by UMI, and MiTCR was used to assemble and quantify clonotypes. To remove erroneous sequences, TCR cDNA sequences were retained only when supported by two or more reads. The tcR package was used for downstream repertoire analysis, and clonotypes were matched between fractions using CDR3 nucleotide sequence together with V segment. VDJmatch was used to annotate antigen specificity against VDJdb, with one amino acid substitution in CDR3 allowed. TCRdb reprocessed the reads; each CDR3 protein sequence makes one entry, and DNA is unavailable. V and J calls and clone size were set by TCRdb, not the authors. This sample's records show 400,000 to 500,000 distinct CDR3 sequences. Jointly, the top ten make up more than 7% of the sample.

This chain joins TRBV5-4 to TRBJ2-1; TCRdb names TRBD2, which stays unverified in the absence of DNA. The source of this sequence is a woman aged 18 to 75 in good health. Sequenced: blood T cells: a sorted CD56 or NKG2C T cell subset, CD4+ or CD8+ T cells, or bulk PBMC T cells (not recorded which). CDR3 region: CASTGGAGEYNEQFF.